The following is a T cell receptor (beta chain) sequence with its context. Its antigen is undetermined. CDR1 is ENHRY, CDR2 SYGVKD, per germline. CDR3 length equals 16 residues. After removal of 6 bases from V and 3 bases from J, the junction contained 13 bases not matched to a gene. The data were taken from a study of cytomegalovirus exposure and HLA in healthy donors. Notes on the study in general: Most TCR sequences showed up rarely, but some public TCRs showed up in many donors. Follow-up analysis found HLA locus-dependent TCR association rates, highest for DRB1 and lowest for HLA-C.

13 Jbeta primers and 60 Vbeta primers were used for the PCR. Authors' data handling: About 10 million shared chains were among approximately 87 million unique TCR beta chains counted in a later analysis. Method: immunoSEQ multiplex PCR; TCRdb's copy keeps in-frame clones and lacks some. V, J and clone size reflect that table, while D and trimming were determined from the DNA. The repertoire holds over 60,000 clones, with 75% as singletons. The TCR originated in a man aged 70 or older in good health and CMV-seronegative. The J gene is TRBJ2-5, the V gene TRBV10-3, with 7 bases that match TRBD2. The source material was PBMCs. The chain's CDR3 is CAISPDGRGSEETQYF. CDR3 DNA: TGTGCCATCAGCCCCGACGGGCGGGGGAGCGAAGAGACCCAGTACTTC.